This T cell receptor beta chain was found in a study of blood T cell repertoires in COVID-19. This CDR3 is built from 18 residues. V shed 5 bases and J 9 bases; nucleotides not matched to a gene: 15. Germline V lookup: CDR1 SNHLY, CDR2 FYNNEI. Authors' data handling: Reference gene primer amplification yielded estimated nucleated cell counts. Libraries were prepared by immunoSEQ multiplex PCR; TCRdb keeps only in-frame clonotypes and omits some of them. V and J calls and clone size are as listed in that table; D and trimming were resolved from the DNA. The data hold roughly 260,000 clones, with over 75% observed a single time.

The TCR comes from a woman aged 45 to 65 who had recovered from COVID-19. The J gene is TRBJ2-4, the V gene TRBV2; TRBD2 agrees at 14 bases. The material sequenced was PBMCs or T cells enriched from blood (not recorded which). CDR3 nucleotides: TGTGCCAGCAGTAGCATGCGGGGCGGGACTAGCGGGAGTGTCATTCAGTACTTC. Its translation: CASSSMRGGTSGSVIQYF. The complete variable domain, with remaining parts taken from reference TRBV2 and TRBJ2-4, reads EPEVTQTPSHQVTQMGQEVILRCVPISNHLYFYWYRQILGQKVEFLVSFYNNEISEKSEIFDDQFSVERPDGSNFTLKIRSTKLEDSAMYFCASSSMRGGTSGSVIQYFGAGTRLSVL.